This entry features one T cell receptor beta chain sequence. These data are taken from a study of T cells in Graves' hyperthyroidism and ophthalmopathy. RNA transcripts served as the template for amplifying TCR beta CDR3 regions. Initially, a first-round RT-PCR of the TCR CDR3 employed the HTBI primer set. Each CDR3 protein is one row after TCRdb ran MiXCR on the multiplex PCR reads. The sample consists of around 700,000 distinct CDR3 sequences, 18% of them appearing once. The CDR3 is 15 amino acids. Germline assignment: CDR1 SEHNR and CDR2 FQNEAQ (reference sequence). V shed 0 bases and J shed 0 bases, with 8 bases lying between them.

The chain employs TRBV7-9 and TRBJ1-1; D is unclear. The receptor's source is a woman in her forties or fifties with Graves' hyperthyroidism that later progressed to Graves' ophthalmopathy. The sequenced sample consisted of blood. The CDR3 nucleotides read TGTGCCAGCAGCTTAGCAGTCTTCATGAACACTGAAGCTTTCTTT. Its protein product is CASSLAVFMNTEAFF. The full variable domain, rest sourced from reference TRBV7-9 and TRBJ1-1, is DTGVSQNPRHKITKRGQNVTFRCDPISEHNRLYWYRQTLGQGPEFLTYFQNEAQLEKSRLLSDRFSAERPKGSFSTLEIQRTEQGDSAMYLCASSLAVFMNTEAFFGQGTRLTVV.